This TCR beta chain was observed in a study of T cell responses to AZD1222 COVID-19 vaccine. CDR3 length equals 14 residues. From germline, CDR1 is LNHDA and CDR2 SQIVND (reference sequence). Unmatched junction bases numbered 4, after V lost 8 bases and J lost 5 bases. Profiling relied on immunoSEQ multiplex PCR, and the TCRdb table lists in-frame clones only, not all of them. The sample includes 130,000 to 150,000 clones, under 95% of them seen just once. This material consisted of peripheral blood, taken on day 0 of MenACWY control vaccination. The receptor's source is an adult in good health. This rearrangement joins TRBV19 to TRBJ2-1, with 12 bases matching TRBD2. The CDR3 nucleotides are TGTGCCAGTGCCCGGACTAGCGGGGACAATGAGCAGTTCTTC. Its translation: CASARTSGDNEQFF.